The next 10 T cell receptor beta chains were all read from a single sample in a study of cytomegalovirus exposure and HLA in healthy donors. PCR used 60 Vbeta primers and 13 Jbeta primers. Assay used: immunoSEQ multiplex PCR; TCRdb lists only in-frame clones, some missing. The table has 75,000 to 100,000 clones, approximately 76% seen once; the top ten hold around 17%. Material for sequencing was PBMCs. The receptors derive from a woman aged 60-70 years in good health and CMV-seropositive.

V gene TRBV19 combines with J gene TRBJ2-3; 7 bases are a match to TRBD1. CDR1 and CDR2 (germline): LNHDA, SQIVND (reference sequence). The CDR3 sequence is 15 residues long. Germline trimming cut 1 base from V and 3 bases from J; bases unmatched to any gene: 4. The CDR3 region has the DNA TGTGCCAGTAGTATAGTTTCGGGACAGACAGATACGCAGTATTTT. Encoded protein: CASSIVSGQTDTQYF. The whole variable domain, remainder taken from reference TRBV19 and TRBJ2-3, is DGGITQSPKYLFRKEGQNVTLSCEQNLNHDAMYWYRQDPGQGLRLIYYSQIVNDFQKGDIAEGYSVSREKKESFPLTVTSAQKNPTAFYLCASSIVSGQTDTQYFGPGTRLTVL.

This clone was observed a handful of times. This chain connects TRBV5-1 to TRBJ2-1; D gene unclear. CDR3 length: 12 residues. Germline values: CDR1 SGHRS, CDR2 YFSETQ. V was pared by 2 bases and J by 10 bases, with 10 bases between. DNA for the CDR3: TGCGCCAGCAGCTTTACCCAGAGGGAGCAGTTCTTC. Amino acids: CASSFTQREQFF. Drawing the rest from reference TRBV5-1 and TRBJ2-1, the complete variable domain is KAGVTQTPRYLIKTRGQQVTLSCSPISGHRSVSWYQQTPGQGLQFLFEYFSETQRNKGNFPGRFSGRQFSNSRSEMNVSTLELGDSALYLCASSFTQREQFFGPGTRLTVL.

CDR3 sequence reads: CARRLDRDSPLHF. CDR3 coding DNA: TGTGCCCGCCGGCTGGACAGGGATTCACCCCTCCACTTT. The chain has TRBV30 and TRBJ1-6; 8 bases match TRBD1. In germline, CDR1 is GTSNPN, CDR2 SVGIG (reference sequence). This CDR3 has 13 amino acids. Trimming cost V 8 bases and J 8 bases; bases outside gene matches: 8.

The chain combines TRBV30 with TRBJ2-7; 8 bases map to TRBD1. V shed 1 base and J 4 bases; nucleotides not matched to a gene: 0. The CDR3 consists of 12 residues. Per germline, CDR1 GTSNPN and CDR2 SVGIG (reference sequence). The chain's CDR3 is CAWSGQGYEQYF. The CDR3, as DNA: TGTGCCTGGAGTGGACAGGGGTACGAGCAGTACTTC.

The chain recombines TRBV5-1 with TRBJ2-6; D perhaps matches TRBD1 (5 bases). The germline V and J ends were trimmed by 4 bases and 0 bases, with 8 bases remaining between them. The germline gives CDR1 SGHRS, CDR2 YFSETQ. This CDR3 is 15 amino acids long. Written as DNA, the CDR3 is TGCGCCAGCAGCCTGGACAACTCTGGGGCCAACGTCCTGACTTTC. The encoded protein is CASSLDNSGANVLTF.

The chain uses TRBV21-1 and TRBJ2-1; no check of the table's D call, TRBD2, against the DNA was made. TRBV21-1 is marked as a pseudogene. CDR3 length equals 16 residues. This chain's CDR3 is CASSKASGSSYNEQFF. The CDR3, as DNA: TGTGCCAGCAGCAAAGCCAGCGGCAGCTCCTACAATGAGCAGTTCTTC.

This chain uses TRBV5-1 with TRBJ2-7, with 13 bases aligning to TRBD2. Germline V lookup: CDR1 SGHRS, CDR2 YFSETQ. Trimming removed 5 bases from V and 4 bases from J; junction bases left unmatched: 6. The CDR3 loop spans 15 amino acids. The CDR3 region has the DNA TGCGCCAGCAGACGGACTAGCGGGAGTATGTACGAGCAGTACTTC. This codes for CASRRTSGSMYEQYF.

The CDR3 sequence is CASSFQGDSEKLFF. The CDR3 DNA reads as TGCGCCAGCAGCTTCCAAGGGGACAGCGAAAAACTGTTTTTT. The V call is TRBV5-1, the J call TRBJ1-4; 7 nucleotides agree with TRBD1. This CDR3 is 14 amino acids long. The trim removed 2 bases at V and 8 bases at J, leaving 6 bases unmatched. Germline-derived CDR1 and CDR2 are SGHRS and YFSETQ.

The chain links TRBV10-2 to TRBJ2-1, with 8 bases lining up with TRBD2. The CDR3 loop spans 14 amino acids. Germline-derived CDR1 and CDR2 are WSHSY and SAAADI. Unmatched junction bases numbered 6, after V lost 2 bases and J lost 9 bases. The CDR3: CASSEGGRFVEQFF. CDR3 DNA sequence: TGCGCCAGCAGTGAGGGCGGGAGGTTCGTTGAGCAGTTCTTC.

V usage is TRBV7-3 and J usage is TRBJ2-7; no firm D call. The CDR3 runs to 12 residues. V was trimmed by 5 bases and J by 3 bases, leaving 8 bases between them. The germline CDR1 and CDR2 sequences are SGHTA and FQGTGA. CDR3 in amino acids: CASSRSGYEQYF. The CDR3 region has the DNA TGTGCCAGCAGCCGTTCCGGCTACGAGCAGTACTTC.